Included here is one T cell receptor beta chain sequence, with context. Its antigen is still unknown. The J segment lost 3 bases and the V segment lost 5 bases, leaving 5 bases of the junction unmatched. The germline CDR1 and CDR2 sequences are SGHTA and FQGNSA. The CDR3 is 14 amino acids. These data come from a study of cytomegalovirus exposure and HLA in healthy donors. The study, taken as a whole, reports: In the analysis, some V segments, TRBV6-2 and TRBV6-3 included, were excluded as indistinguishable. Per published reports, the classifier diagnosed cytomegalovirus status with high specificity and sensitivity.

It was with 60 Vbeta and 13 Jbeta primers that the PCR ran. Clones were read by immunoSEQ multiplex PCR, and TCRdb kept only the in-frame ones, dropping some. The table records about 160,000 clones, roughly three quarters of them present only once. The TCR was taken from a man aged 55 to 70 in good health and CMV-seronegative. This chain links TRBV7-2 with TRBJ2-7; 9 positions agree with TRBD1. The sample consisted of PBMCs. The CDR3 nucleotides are TGTGCCAGCAGCACCCGACAGGGGGACTACGAGCAGTACTTC. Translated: CASSTRQGDYEQYF.